Following are 8 T cell receptor beta chains from one sample sequenced in a study of blood T cells in healthy people across ages. A J-beta primer mix and a sample-barcoded 5' primer were used in a second PCR of roughly 6 to 11 cycles. MiXCR was run by TCRdb on the 5' RACE reads, yielding one entry per CDR3 protein. The data contain some 1.4 million distinct CDR3 sequences, approximately 40% of them seen just once; the ten biggest clones take up under 8%. Input material: blood. The receptor set was obtained from a woman aged 18-29 years in good health.

The chain joins TRBV5-1 to TRBJ2-3; D unresolved. Trimming removed 1 base at V and 3 bases at J, with 6 bases between. Looked up from germline, CDR1 is SGHRS and CDR2 is YFSETQ. The CDR3 is 13 amino acids. The CDR3 loop is CASSLQTTDTQYF. DNA for the CDR3: TGCGCCAGCAGCTTGCAAACGACAGATACGCAGTATTTT.

To note about this clonotype: The junction and the germline gene differ at one end; a read error may be behind it. The rearrangement uses TRBV7-3 and TRBJ2-1; D remains unclear. The germline V gene has CDR1 SGHTA and CDR2 FQGTGA. CDR3 length equals 12 residues. Here the CDR3 DNA reads TGTGCCAGCAACTTATTAGGGAATGAGCAGTTCTTC. As protein: CASNLLGNEQFF.

The sample holds a few counts of this clonotype. The V gene is TRBV12-3 or TRBV12-4, the J gene TRBJ1-1, with TRBD1 as a possible D gene (6 bases). This CDR3 spans 15 amino acids. Trimming cost V 5 bases and J 7 bases, with 20 bases left between them. CDR3 coding DNA: TGTGCCAGCAGTAGCCGGGGGCAGCGGCGCTATGAAGCTTTCTTT. Protein sequence: CASSSRGQRRYEAFF.

The genes are TRBV6-2 or TRBV6-3 and TRBJ2-3; weak D call: TRBD2 (5 bases). V lost 7 bases, J lost 0 bases, and 14 bases lay in between. Per the germline V gene, CDR1 is MNHEY and CDR2 is SVGEGT. This CDR3 comprises 15 residues. The CDR3 DNA reads as TGTGCCAGCACGGTTCGACGGGGAAGCACAGATACGCAGTATTTT. Its translation is CASTVRRGSTDTQYF.

The chain combines TRBV10-3 with TRBJ2-7; 13 bases agree with TRBD2. CDR3 length: 15 residues. CDR1 is ENHRY and CDR2 is SYGVKD in the germline V gene. With 6 bases clipped from V and 2 bases from J, the junction kept 4 bases outside the gene matches. The CDR3 DNA sequence: TGTGCCATCAGGGCGGGACTAGCGGGGACCTACGAGCAGTACTTC. This gives the protein CAIRAGLAGTYEQYF.

This clonotype has only a few counts. This chain joins TRBV24-1 and TRBJ1-5, with a weak D call TRBD1 (5 bases). CDR1 is KGHDR and CDR2 is SFDVKD in the germline V gene. The V end lost 3 bases, the J end lost 2 bases, and 16 bases lay between the germline ends. The CDR3 covers 17 residues. CDR3 DNA sequence: TGTGCCACCAGTGATGGGACCCGACAGCATCGCAATCAGCCCCAGCATTTT. Amino acids: CATSDGTRQHRNQPQHF.

V and J are TRBV15 and TRBJ1-5; TRBD1 is a possible D gene (6 bases). V gave up 1 base and J gave up 5 bases, with 9 bases separating them. This CDR3 is 14 amino acids long. Germline CDR1 is LNHNV and CDR2 is YYDKDF (reference sequence). Here the CDR3 reads CATSRVNRDQPQHF. The CDR3, as DNA: TGTGCCACCAGCAGAGTCAACAGGGATCAGCCCCAGCATTTT.

This clonotype was found a few times. The rearrangement uses TRBV3-1 and TRBJ2-1; TRBD2 matches 10 bases. The V gene end was trimmed by 0 bases and the J gene end by 0 bases; junction bases not matched to a gene: 11. This CDR3 comprises 20 residues. Germline V gene data show CDR1 as LGHDT and CDR2 as YNNKEL (reference sequence). CDR3 DNA sequence: TGTGCCAGCAGCCAAGATTCGGCTAGCGGGGGCGCCTACTCCTACAATGAGCAGTTCTTC. This encodes CASSQDSASGGAYSYNEQFF.